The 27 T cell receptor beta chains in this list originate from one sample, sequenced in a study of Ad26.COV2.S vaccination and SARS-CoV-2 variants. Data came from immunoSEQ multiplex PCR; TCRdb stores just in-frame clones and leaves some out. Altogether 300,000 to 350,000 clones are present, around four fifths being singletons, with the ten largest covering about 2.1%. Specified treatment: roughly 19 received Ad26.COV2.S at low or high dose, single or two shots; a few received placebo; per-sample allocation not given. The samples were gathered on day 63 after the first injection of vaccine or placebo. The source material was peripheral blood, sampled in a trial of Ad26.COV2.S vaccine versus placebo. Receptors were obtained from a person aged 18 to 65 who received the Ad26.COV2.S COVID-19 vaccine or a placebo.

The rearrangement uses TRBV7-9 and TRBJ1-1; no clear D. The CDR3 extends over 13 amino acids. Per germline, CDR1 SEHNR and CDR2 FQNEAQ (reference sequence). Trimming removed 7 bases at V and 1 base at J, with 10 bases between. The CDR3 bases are TGTGCCAGCACCTTTTGGGGGAACACTGAAGCTTTCTTT. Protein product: CASTFWGNTEAFF.

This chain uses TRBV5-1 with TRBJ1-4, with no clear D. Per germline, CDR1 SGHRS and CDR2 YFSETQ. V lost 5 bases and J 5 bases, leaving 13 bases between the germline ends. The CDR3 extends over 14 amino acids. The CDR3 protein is CASRGQSRNEKLFF. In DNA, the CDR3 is TGCGCCAGCAGAGGTCAGTCCCGAAATGAAAAACTGTTTTTT.

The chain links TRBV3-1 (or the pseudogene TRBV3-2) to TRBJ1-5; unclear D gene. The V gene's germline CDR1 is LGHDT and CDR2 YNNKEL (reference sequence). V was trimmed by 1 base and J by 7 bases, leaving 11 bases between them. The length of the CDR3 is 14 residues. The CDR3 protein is CASSQASEGQPQHF. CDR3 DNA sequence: TGTGCCAGCAGCCAAGCGTCTGAAGGGCAGCCCCAGCATTTT.

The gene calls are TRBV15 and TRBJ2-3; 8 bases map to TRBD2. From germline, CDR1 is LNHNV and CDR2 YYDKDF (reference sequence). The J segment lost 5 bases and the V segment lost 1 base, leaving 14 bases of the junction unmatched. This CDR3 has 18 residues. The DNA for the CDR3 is TGTGCCACCAGCAGAGGGAGTGGAGCGGGGGCTTCGGGAGATACGCAGTATTTT. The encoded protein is CATSRGSGAGASGDTQYF.

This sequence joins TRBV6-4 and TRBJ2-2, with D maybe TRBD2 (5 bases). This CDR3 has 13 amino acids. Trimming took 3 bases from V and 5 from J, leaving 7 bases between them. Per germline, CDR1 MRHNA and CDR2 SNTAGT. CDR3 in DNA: TGTGCCAGCAGTGATTGGGAGACCGGGGAGCTGTTTTTT. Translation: CASSDWETGELFF.

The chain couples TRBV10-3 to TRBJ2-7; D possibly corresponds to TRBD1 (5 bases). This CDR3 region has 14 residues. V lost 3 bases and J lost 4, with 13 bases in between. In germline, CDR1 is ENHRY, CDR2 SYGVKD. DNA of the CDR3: TGTGCCATCAGTGACCTCAGGGTACGGTACGAGCAGTACTTC. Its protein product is CAISDLRVRYEQYF.

The CDR3 DNA sequence: TGTGCCAGCAGTTACTGGCTGGGCAAATCACCCCTCCACTTT. It codes for CASSYWLGKSPLHF. The rearrangement uses TRBV6-5 and TRBJ1-6; D not resolved. V lost 1 base and J lost 10, with 11 bases in between. The germline V gene has CDR1 MNHEY and CDR2 SVGAGI. The CDR3 has 14 amino acids.

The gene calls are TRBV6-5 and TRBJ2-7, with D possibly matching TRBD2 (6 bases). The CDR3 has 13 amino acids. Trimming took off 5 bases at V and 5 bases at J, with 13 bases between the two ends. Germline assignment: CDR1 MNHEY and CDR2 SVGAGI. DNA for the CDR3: TGTGCCAGCAGTAACTTCCGGGGGAACGAGCAGTACTTC. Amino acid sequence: CASSNFRGNEQYF.

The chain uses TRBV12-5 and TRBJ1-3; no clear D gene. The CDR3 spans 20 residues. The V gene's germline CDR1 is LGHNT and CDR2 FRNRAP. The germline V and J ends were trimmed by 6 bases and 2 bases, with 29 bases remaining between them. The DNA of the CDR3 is TGTGCTAGTGGGGGATTGGCCAAGTCCTGGGATGAAATCCCTGGAAACACCATATATTTT. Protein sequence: CASGGLAKSWDEIPGNTIYF.

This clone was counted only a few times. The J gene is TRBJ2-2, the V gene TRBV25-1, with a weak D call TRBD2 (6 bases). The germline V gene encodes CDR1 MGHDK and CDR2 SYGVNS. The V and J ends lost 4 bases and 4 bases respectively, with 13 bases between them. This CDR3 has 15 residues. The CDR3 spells CASSAGPGGTGELFF. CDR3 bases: TGTGCCAGCAGTGCTGGGCCCGGGGGCACCGGGGAGCTGTTTTTT.

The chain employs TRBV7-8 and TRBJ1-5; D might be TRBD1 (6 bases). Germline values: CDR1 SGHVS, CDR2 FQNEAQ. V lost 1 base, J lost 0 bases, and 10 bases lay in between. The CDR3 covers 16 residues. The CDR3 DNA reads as TGTGCCAGCAGCTTAGTCGCAGGGGATAGCAATCAGCCCCAGCATTTT. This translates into CASSLVAGDSNQPQHF.

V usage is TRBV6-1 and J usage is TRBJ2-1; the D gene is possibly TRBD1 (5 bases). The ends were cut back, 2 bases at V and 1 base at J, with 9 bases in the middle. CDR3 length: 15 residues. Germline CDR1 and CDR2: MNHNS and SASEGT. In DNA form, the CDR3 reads TGTGCCAGCAGTGAAATGGCAGGGTCCTACAATGAGCAGTTCTTC. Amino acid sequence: CASSEMAGSYNEQFF.

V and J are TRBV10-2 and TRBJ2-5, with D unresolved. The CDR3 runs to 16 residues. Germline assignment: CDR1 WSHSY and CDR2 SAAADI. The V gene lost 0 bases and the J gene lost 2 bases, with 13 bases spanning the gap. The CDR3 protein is CASSESNWQPQETQYF. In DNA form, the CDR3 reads TGCGCCAGCAGTGAGTCGAATTGGCAGCCACAAGAGACCCAGTACTTC.

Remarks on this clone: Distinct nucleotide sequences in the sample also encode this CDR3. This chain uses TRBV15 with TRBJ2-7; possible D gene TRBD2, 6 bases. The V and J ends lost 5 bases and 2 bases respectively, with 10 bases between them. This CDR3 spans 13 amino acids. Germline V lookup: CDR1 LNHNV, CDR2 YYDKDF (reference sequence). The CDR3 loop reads CATSRDSPYEQYF. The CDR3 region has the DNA TGTGCCACCAGCCGGGACTCACCCTACGAGCAGTACTTC.

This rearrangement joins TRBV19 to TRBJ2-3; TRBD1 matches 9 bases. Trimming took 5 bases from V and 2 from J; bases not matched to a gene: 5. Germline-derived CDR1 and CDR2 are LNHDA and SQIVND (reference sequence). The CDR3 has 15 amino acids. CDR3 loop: CASSAGTGYTDTQYF. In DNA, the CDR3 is TGTGCCAGTAGTGCCGGGACAGGGTACACAGATACGCAGTATTTT.

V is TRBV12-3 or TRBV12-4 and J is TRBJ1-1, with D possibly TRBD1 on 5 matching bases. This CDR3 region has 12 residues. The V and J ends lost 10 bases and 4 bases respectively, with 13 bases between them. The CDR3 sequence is CATRWGSTEAFF. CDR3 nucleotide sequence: TGTGCCACCAGGTGGGGGTCCACTGAAGCTTTCTTT.

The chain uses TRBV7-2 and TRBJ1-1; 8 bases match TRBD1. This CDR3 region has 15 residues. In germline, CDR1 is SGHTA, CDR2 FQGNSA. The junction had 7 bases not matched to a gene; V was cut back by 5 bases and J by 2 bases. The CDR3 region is CASSPQGQVNTEAFF. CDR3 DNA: TGTGCCAGCAGCCCCCAGGGACAGGTAAACACTGAAGCTTTCTTT.

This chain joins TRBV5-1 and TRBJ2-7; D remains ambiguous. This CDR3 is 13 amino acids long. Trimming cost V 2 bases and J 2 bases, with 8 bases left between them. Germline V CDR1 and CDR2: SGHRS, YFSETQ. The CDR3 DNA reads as TGCGCCAGCAGCTTAAGCAGCGCCTACGAGCAGTACTTC. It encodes CASSLSSAYEQYF.

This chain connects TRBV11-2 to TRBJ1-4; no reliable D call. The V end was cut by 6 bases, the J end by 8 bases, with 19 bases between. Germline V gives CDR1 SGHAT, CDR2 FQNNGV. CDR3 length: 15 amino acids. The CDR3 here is CASSSRPGTGEKLFF. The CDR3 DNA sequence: TGTGCCAGCAGTTCGCGGCCCGGAACTGGGGAAAAACTGTTTTTT.

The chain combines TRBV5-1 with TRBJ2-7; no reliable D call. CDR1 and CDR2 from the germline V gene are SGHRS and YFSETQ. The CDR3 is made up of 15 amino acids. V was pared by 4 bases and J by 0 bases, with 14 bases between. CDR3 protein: CASSPLRPPSYEQYF. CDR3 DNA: TGCGCCAGCAGCCCCTTGCGGCCCCCCTCCTACGAGCAGTACTTC.

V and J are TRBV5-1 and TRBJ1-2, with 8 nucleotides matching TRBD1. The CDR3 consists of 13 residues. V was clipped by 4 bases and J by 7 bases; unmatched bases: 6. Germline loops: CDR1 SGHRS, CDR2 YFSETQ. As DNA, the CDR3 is TGCGCCAGCAGCCTCGACAGGGGTGGTGGCTACACCTTC. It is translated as CASSLDRGGGYTF.

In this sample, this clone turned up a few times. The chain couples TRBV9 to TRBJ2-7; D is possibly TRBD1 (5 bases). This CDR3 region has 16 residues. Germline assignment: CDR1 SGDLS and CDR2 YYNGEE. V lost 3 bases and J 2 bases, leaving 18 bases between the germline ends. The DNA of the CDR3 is TGTGCCAGCAGCGCTACGGTTAGGGGAAACCCCTACGAGCAGTACTTC. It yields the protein CASSATVRGNPYEQYF.

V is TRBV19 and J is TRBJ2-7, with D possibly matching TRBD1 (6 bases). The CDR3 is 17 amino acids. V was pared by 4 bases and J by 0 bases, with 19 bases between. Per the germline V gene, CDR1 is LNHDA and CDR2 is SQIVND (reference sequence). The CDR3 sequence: CASSTHYAGRGSYEQYF. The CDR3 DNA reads TGTGCCAGTAGTACACACTACGCGGGCAGGGGCTCCTACGAGCAGTACTTC. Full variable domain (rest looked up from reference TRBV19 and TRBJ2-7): DGGITQSPKYLFRKEGQNVTLSCEQNLNHDAMYWYRQDPGQGLRLIYYSQIVNDFQKGDIAEGYSVSREKKESFPLTVTSAQKNPTAFYLCASSTHYAGRGSYEQYFGPGTRLTVT.

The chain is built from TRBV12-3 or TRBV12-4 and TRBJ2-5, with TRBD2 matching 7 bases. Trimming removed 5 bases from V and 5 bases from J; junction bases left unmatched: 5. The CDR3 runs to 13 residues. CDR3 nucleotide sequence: TGTGCCAGCAGTAGCGGGATGGGGGAGACCCAGTACTTC. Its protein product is CASSSGMGETQYF.

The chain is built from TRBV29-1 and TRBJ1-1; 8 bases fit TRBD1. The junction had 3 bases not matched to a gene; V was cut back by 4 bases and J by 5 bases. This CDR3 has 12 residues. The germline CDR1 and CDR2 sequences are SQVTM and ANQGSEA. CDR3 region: CSVGGQGTEAFF. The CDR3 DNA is TGCAGCGTTGGAGGACAGGGTACTGAAGCTTTCTTT.

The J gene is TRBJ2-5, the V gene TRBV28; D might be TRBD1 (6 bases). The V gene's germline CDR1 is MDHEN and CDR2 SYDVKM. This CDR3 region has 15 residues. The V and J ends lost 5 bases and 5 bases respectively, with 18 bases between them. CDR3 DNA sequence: TGTGCCAGCAGTGCCCTGCTTGGGGGCCGGGAGACCCAGTACTTC. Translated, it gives CASSALLGGRETQYF. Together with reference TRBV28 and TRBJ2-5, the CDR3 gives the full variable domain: DVKVTQSSRYLVKRTGEKVFLECVQDMDHENMFWYRQDPGLGLRLIYFSYDVKMKEKGDIPEGYSVSREKKERFSLILESASTNQTSMYLCASSALLGGRETQYFGPGTRLLVL.

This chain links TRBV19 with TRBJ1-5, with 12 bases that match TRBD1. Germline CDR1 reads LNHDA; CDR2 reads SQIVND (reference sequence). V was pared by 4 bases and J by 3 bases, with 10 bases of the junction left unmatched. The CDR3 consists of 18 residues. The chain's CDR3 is CASSTMGGTGGSNQPQHF. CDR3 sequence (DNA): TGTGCCAGTAGTACCATGGGGGGGACAGGGGGCTCCAATCAGCCCCAGCATTTT.